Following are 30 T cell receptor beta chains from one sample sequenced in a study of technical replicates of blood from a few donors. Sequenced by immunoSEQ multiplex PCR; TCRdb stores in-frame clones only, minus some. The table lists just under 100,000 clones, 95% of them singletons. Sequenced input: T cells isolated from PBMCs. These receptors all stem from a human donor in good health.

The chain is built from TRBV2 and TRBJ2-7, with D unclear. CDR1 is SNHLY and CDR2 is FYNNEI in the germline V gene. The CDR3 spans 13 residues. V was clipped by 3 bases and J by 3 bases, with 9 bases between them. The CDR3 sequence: CASSEGFYYEQYF. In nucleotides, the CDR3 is TGTGCCAGCAGTGAGGGCTTTTACTACGAGCAGTACTTC.

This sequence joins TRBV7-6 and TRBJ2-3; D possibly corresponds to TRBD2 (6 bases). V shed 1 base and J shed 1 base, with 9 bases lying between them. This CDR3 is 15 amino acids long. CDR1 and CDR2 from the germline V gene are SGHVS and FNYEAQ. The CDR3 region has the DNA TGTGCCAGCAGCTTAGACCAGCGGGGCACAGATACGCAGTATTTT. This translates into CASSLDQRGTDTQYF.

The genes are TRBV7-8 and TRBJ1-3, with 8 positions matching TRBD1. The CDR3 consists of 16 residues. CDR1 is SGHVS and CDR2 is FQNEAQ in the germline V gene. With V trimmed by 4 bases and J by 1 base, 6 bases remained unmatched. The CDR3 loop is CASSSNGQGSGNTIYF. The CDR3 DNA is TGTGCCAGCAGCTCAAATGGACAGGGATCTGGAAACACCATATATTTT.

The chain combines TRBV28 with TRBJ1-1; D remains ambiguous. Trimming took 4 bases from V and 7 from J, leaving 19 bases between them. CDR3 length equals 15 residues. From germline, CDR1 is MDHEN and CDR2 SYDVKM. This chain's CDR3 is CASSSLGRVQGEAFF. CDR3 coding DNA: TGTGCCAGCAGTTCCCTGGGGAGGGTACAAGGTGAAGCTTTCTTT.

CDR3 bases: TGTGCCAGCAGCTTAGGACTAGCGGGATCCGAGCAGTACTTC. This codes for CASSLGLAGSEQYF. The chain uses TRBV7-9 and TRBJ2-7; 11 bases line up with TRBD2. Trimming cost V 1 base and J 6 bases; bases outside gene matches: 2. Per germline, CDR1 SEHNR and CDR2 FQNEAQ (reference sequence). The CDR3 extends over 14 amino acids.

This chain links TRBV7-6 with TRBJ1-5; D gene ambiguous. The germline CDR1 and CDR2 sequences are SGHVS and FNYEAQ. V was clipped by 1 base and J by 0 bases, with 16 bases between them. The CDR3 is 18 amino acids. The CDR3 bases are TGTGCCAGCAGCTTAGTTGGTGGCAGGTCGTATAGCAATCAGCCCCAGCATTTT. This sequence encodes CASSLVGGRSYSNQPQHF.

The CDR3 DNA reads TGCGCCAGCAGCTTGGAGGGATGGGGAGGGCCCCTTGGAGAGCAGTACTTC. Residues: CASSLEGWGGPLGEQYF. The V gene is TRBV5-1, the J gene TRBJ2-7; 7 bases are a match to TRBD2. With V trimmed by 0 bases and J by 7 bases, 16 bases remained unmatched. The CDR3 loop spans 17 amino acids. Germline CDR1 and CDR2: SGHRS and YFSETQ. The full variable domain, completed using reference TRBV5-1 and TRBJ2-7, is KAGVTQTPRYLIKTRGQQVTLSCSPISGHRSVSWYQQTPGQGLQFLFEYFSETQRNKGNFPGRFSGRQFSNSRSEMNVSTLELGDSALYLCASSLEGWGGPLGEQYFGPGTRLTVT.

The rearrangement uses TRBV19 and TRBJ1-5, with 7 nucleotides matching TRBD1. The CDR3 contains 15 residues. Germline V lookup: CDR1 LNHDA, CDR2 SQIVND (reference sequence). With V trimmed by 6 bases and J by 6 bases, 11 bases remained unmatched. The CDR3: CASRPPRPGGQPQHF. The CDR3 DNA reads TGTGCCAGTAGGCCCCCCCGCCCAGGGGGTCAGCCCCAGCATTTT.

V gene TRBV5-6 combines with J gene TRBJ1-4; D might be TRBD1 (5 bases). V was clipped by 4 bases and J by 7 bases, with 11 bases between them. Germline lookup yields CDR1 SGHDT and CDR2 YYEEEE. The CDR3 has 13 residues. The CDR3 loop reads CASSPGRGEKLFF. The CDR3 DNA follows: TGTGCCAGCAGCCCAGGGAGGGGTGAAAAACTGTTTTTT.

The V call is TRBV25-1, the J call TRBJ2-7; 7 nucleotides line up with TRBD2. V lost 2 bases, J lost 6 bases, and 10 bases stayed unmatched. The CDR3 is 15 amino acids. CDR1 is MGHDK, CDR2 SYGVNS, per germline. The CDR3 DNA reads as TGTGCCAGCAGTGAAGTGGGGGGGAAATCGGCCGAGCAGTACTTC. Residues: CASSEVGGKSAEQYF.

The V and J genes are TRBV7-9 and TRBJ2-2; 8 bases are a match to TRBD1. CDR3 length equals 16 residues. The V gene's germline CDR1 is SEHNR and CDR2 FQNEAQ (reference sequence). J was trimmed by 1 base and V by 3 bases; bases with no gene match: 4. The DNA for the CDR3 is TGTGCCAGCAGCTTCCTCGGACAGGGGAACACCGGGGAGCTGTTTTTT. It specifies CASSFLGQGNTGELFF.

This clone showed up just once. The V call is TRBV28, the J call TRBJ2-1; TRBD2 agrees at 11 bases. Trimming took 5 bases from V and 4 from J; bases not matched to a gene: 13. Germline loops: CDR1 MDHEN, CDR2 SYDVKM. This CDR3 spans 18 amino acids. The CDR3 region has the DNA TGTGCCAGCAGTGGAATAACTAGCGGGAGTGCTCCTTACAATGAGCAGTTCTTC. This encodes CASSGITSGSAPYNEQFF.

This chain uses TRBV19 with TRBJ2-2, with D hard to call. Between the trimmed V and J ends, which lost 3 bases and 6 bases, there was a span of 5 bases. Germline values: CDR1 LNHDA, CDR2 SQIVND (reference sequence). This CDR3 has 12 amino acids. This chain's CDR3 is CASSIGSGELFF. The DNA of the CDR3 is TGTGCCAGTAGTATCGGGTCCGGGGAGCTGTTTTTT.

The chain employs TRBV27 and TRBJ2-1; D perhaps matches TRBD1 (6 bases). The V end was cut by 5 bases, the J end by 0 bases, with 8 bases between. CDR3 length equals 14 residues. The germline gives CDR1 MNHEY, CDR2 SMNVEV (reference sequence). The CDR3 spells CASSPGDSYNEQFF. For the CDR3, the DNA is TGTGCCAGCAGTCCAGGGGACTCCTACAATGAGCAGTTCTTC.

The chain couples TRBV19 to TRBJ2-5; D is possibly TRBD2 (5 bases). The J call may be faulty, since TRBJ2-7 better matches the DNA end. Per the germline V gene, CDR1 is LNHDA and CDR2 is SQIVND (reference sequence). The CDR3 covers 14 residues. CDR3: CASQGGGLTGEQYF. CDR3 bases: TGTGCCAGCCAAGGAGGCGGCCTAACTGGCGAGCAGTACTTC.

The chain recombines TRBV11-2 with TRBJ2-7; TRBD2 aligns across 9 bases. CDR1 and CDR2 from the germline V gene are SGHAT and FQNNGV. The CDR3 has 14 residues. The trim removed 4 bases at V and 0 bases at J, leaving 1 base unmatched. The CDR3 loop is CASSSSGDSYEQYF. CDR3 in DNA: TGTGCCAGCAGCTCTAGCGGGGACTCCTACGAGCAGTACTTC.

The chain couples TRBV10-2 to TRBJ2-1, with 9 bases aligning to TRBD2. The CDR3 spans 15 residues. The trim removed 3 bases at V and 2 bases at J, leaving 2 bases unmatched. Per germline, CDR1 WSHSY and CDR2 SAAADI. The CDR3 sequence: CASSEASGAYNEQFF. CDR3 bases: TGCGCCAGCAGTGAAGCTAGCGGGGCCTACAATGAGCAGTTCTTC.

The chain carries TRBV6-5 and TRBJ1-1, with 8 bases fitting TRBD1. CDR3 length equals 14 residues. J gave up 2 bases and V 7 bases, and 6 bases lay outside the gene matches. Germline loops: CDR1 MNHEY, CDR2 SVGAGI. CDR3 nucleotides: TGTGCCAGCACCAAGGGACAGGTCAACACTGAAGCTTTCTTT. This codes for CASTKGQVNTEAFF.

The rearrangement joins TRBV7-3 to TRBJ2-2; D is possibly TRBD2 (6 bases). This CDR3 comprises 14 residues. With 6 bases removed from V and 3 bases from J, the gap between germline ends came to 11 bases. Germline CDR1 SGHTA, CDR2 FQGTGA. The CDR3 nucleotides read TGTGCCAGCAGATTGGGACTTTACACCGGGGAGCTGTTTTTT. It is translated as CASRLGLYTGELFF.

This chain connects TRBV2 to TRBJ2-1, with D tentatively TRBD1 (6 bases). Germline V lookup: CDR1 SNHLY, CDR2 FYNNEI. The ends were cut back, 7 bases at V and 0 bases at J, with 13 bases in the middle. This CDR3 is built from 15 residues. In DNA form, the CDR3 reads TGTGCCAGCAACGACAGGTCCAGCTCCTACAATGAGCAGTTCTTC. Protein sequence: CASNDRSSSYNEQFF.

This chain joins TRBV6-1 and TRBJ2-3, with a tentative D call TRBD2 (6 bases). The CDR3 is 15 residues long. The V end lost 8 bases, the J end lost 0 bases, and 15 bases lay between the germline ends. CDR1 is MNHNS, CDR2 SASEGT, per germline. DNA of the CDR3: TGTGCCAGCGCCCGGGGTAGCGGAAGCACAGATACGCAGTATTTT. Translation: CASARGSGSTDTQYF.

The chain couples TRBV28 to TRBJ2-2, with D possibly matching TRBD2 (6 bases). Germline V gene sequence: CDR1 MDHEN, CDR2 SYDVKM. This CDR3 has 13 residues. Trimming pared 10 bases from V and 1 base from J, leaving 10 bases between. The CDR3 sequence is CATLAENTGELFF. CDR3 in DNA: TGTGCCACCTTAGCGGAGAACACCGGGGAGCTGTTTTTT.

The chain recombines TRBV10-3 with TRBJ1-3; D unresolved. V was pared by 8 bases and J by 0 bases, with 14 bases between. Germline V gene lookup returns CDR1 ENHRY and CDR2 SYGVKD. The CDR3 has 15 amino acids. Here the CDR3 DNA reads TGTGCCATCCGCCCCAGCGCTAACTCTGGAAACACCATATATTTT. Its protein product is CAIRPSANSGNTIYF.

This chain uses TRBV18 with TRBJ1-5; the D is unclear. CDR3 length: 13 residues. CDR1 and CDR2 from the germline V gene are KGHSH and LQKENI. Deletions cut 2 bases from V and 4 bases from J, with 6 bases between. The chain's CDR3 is CASSPGENQPQHF. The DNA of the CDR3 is TGTGCCAGCTCACCAGGGGAGAATCAGCCCCAGCATTTT.

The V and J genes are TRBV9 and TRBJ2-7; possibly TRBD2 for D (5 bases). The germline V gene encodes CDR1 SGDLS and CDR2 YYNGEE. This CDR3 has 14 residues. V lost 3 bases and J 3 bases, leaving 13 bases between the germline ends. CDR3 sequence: CASSEAVAGYEQYF. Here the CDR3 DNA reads TGTGCCAGCAGCGAGGCCGTCGCGGGCTACGAGCAGTACTTC.

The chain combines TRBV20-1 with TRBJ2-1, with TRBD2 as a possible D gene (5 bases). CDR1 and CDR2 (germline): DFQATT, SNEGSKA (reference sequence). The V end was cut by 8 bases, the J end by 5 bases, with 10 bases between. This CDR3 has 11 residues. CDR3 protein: CSFPGDNEQFF. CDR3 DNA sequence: TGCAGTTTTCCCGGGGACAATGAGCAGTTCTTC.

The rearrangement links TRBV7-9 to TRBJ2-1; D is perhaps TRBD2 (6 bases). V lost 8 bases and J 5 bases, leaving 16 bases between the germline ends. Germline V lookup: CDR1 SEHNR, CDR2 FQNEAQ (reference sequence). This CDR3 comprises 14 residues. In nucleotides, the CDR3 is TGTGCCAGCCTAAACTTAGCGGACCACAATGAGCAGTTCTTC. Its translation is CASLNLADHNEQFF.

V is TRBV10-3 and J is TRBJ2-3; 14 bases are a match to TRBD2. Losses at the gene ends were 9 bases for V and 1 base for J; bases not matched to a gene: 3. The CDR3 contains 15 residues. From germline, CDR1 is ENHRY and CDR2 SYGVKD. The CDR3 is CAIGTSGGRTDTQYF. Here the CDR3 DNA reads TGTGCCATTGGGACTAGCGGGGGCCGCACAGATACGCAGTATTTT.

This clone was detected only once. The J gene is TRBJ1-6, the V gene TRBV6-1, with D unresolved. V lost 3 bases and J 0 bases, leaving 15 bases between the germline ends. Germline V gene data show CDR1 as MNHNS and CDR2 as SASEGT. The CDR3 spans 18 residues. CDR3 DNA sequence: TGTGCCAGCAGTGATAAGGTCCAGGCGGGCTCCTATAATTCACCCCTCCACTTT. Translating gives CASSDKVQAGSYNSPLHF.

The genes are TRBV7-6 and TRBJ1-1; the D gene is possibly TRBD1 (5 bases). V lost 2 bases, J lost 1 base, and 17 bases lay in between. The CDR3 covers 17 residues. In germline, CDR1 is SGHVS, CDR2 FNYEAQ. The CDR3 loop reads CASSLPKRTFRNTEAFF. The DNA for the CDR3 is TGTGCCAGCAGCTTACCAAAAAGGACATTTCGGAACACTGAAGCTTTCTTT.